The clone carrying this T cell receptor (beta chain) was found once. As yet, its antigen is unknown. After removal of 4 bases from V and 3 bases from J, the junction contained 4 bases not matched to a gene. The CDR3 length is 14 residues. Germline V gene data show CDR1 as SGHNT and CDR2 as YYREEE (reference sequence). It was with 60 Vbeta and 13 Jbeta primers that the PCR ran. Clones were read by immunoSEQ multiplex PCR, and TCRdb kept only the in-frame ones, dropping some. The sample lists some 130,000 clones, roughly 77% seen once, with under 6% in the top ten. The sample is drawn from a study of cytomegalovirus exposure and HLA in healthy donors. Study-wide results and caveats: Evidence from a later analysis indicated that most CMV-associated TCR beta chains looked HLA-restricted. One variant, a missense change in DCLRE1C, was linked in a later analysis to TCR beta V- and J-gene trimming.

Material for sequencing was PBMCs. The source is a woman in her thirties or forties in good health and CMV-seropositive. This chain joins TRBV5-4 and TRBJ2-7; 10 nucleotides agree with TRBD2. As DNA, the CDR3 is TGTGCCAGCAGCGCAGCGGGGGGGCTCTACGAGCAGTACTTC. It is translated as CASSAAGGLYEQYF.